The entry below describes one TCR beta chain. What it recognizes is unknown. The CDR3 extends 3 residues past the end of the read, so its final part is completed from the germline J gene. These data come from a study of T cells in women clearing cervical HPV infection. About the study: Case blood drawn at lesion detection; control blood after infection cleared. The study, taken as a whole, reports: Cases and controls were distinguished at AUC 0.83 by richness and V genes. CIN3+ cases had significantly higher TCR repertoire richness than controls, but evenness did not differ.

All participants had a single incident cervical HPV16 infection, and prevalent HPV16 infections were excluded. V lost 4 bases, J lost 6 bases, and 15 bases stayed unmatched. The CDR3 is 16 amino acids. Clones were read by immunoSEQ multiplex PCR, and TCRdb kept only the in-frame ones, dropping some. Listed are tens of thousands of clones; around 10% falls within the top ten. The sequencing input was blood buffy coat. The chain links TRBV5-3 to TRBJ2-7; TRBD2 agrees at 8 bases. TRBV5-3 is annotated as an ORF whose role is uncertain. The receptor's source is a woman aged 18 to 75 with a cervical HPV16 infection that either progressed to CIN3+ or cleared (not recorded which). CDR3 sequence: CARSPPRERESPEQYF. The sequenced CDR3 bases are TGTGCCAGAAGCCCCCCCCGGGAGCGGGAGTCGCCCGAG.